This T cell receptor beta chain was retrieved from a study of beta chain features in type 1 diabetes. Study results and limitations: All four CD4+ subsets from Type 1 diabetes patients carried moderately but significantly shorter TCRB CDR3s.

This clone was seen a few times. The antigen is undetermined. All of the isolated RNA was reverse transcribed, so expressed TCRB transcripts were sequenced. Here immunoSEQ multiplex PCR was the method, and the copy in TCRdb shows in-frame clones only, minus some. This table holds a few hundred thousand clones, approximately 15% found once. CDR1 is MNHNY and CDR2 is SVGAGI in the germline V gene (reference sequence). The J segment lost 6 bases and the V segment lost 6 bases, leaving 10 bases of the junction unmatched. This CDR3 contains 15 residues. V and J are TRBV6-6 and TRBJ1-5; 8 nucleotides align to TRBD1. The sequence came from a man aged 30-40 years with type 1 diabetes. Material: naive CD4+ T cells from blood. CDR3 coding DNA: TGTGCCAGCAGCCCACCGGGACAGGATGGTCAGCCCCAGCATTTT. This gives the protein CASSPPGQDGQPQHF.